This T cell receptor (beta chain) is from a study of cytomegalovirus exposure and HLA in healthy donors. Study-wide findings and caveats: Accounts indicate the classifier identified cytomegalovirus status with strong specificity and sensitivity. Later analysis indicated greater clonal expansion among HLA-associated TCR beta chains than among equally common other chains. The study carried out a later analysis of TCR beta sequences. It associated some 15,000 of them with specific HLA alleles at a false discovery rate of 0.05. CMV serostatus was the only immune exposure information that was available.

Amplification used 60 Vbeta primers and 13 Jbeta primers. Sequencing was performed with immunoSEQ multiplex PCR; in TCRdb, only in-frame clones are kept and a portion is missing. The sample consists of 150,000 to 200,000 clones, 70% to 90% of them appearing once. Points on this clone: The antigen is not known.

The receptor was derived from a man in his late teens or twenties in good health and CMV-seropositive. The sample was PBMCs.

The CDR3 reads CASLGAGSWLEQFF. CDR3 nucleotide sequence: TGTGCCAGTTTGGGTGCAGGGTCCTGGTTGGAGCAGTTCTTC. The chain links TRBV27 to TRBJ2-1, with a weak D call TRBD1 (5 bases). Trimming left V 9 bases short and J 10 bases short, with 22 bases between. The CDR3 runs to 14 residues. From germline, CDR1 is MNHEY and CDR2 SMNVEV (reference sequence).